This is a list of T cell receptor beta chains from one sample in a study of PD-1 blockade in mismatch repair-deficient tumors. TCRdb's copy holds only in-frame clones and misses some; the assay was immunoSEQ multiplex PCR. The sample consists of 13,000 to 15,000 clones, around four fifths of them appearing once. Their antigens remain unidentified. The sequencing used cells cultured in vitro, collected from a patient treated with pembrolizumab. The receptors shown here come from an adult with mismatch repair-deficient cancer. Each CDR3 is given with its conserved first and last residue. The D gene is left open where the match is weak. A clone size is listed for some rows: how often the clone was seen (once, few, many), or a class if it is expanded.

clone_size: .; j_call: TRBJ2-1; d_call: TRBD2; v_call: TRBV10-3; cdr3_nt: TGTGCCATCAGTCGCTCCTTAGCGGGAGGAAACAATGAGCAGTTCTTC; cdr3_aa: CAISRSLAGGNNEQFF
clone_size: .; j_call: TRBJ1-3; d_call: .; v_call: TRBV9; cdr3_nt: TGTGCCAGCAGCGTAGACCCAGGAATCTCTGGAAACACCATATATTTT; cdr3_aa: CASSVDPGISGNTIYF
clone_size: large; j_call: TRBJ2-7; d_call: TRBD2; v_call: TRBV11-1; cdr3_nt: TGTGCCAGCAGCCCGAAAATGAAAACTAGCGGGAGGACCCACGAGCAGTACTTC; cdr3_aa: CASSPKMKTSGRTHEQYF
clone_size: .; j_call: TRBJ2-1; d_call: .; v_call: TRBV7-9; cdr3_nt: TGTGCCAGCAGCTTAACCAGGGGGGTCTACAATGAGCAGTTCTTC; cdr3_aa: CASSLTRGVYNEQFF
clone_size: .; j_call: TRBJ2-2; d_call: TRBD1; v_call: TRBV7-2; cdr3_nt: TGTGCCAGCGGGAAGGGACAGGGTGCCCCCGGGGAGCTGTTTTTT; cdr3_aa: CASGKGQGAPGELFF
clone_size: .; j_call: TRBJ2-3; d_call: TRBD2; v_call: TRBV5-4; cdr3_nt: TGTGCCAGCAGCCCGACGAGCGGGAGGGCGGGAGATACGCAGTATTTT; cdr3_aa: CASSPTSGRAGDTQYF
clone_size: .; j_call: TRBJ2-3; d_call: .; v_call: TRBV27; cdr3_nt: TGTGCCAGCAGTTCCACAGAGTCTAAAGCGCAGTATTTT; cdr3_aa: CASSSTESKAQYF
clone_size: once; j_call: TRBJ2-5; d_call: .; v_call: TRBV9; cdr3_nt: TGTGCCAGCAGCGTAGCCGGGACGGGCGCGGGGGAGACCCAGTACTTC; cdr3_aa: CASSVAGTGAGETQYF
clone_size: .; j_call: TRBJ2-7; d_call: .; v_call: TRBV7-8; cdr3_nt: TGTGCCAGCAGCTTAGAAATCGGGCAGATACCCTACGAGCAGTACTTC; cdr3_aa: CASSLEIGQIPYEQYF
clone_size: .; j_call: TRBJ1-4; d_call: .; v_call: TRBV6-6; cdr3_nt: TGTGCCAGCACCAAGTTGGGGTCGGCTAATGAAAAACTGTTTTTT; cdr3_aa: CASTKLGSANEKLFF
clone_size: .; j_call: TRBJ2-5; d_call: .; v_call: TRBV7-3; cdr3_nt: TGTGCCAGCAGCATTGTAGGGTCCGGGACCCAGTACTTC; cdr3_aa: CASSIVGSGTQYF
clone_size: .; j_call: TRBJ2-7; d_call: TRBD2; v_call: TRBV18; cdr3_nt: TGTGCCAGCTCACCACGACTAGCGGGAGCACACCAATCCGACGAGCAGTACTTC; cdr3_aa: CASSPRLAGAHQSDEQYF
clone_size: .; j_call: TRBJ2-7; d_call: .; v_call: TRBV5-8; cdr3_nt: TGTGCCAGCAGCTTTTCACCCTACGAGCAGTACTTC; cdr3_aa: CASSFSPYEQYF
clone_size: .; j_call: TRBJ1-1; d_call: .; v_call: TRBV6-5; cdr3_nt: TGTGCCAGCAGTCCTGGACGGTTTAACACTGAAGCTTTCTTT; cdr3_aa: CASSPGRFNTEAFF
clone_size: .; j_call: TRBJ2-1; d_call: TRBD1; v_call: TRBV27; cdr3_nt: TGTGCCAGCAGTTCCGCCCCGCAGGGGGATGAGCAGTTCTTC; cdr3_aa: CASSSAPQGDEQFF
clone_size: .; j_call: TRBJ2-6; d_call: .; v_call: TRBV9; cdr3_nt: TGTGCCAGCAGCCCAACAGGGACTGGGGCCAACGTCCTGACTTTC; cdr3_aa: CASSPTGTGANVLTF
clone_size: .; j_call: TRBJ2-2; d_call: .; v_call: TRBV4-1; cdr3_nt: TGCGCCAGCAGTTATGTAGGGACCGGGGAGCTGTTTTTT; cdr3_aa: CASSYVGTGELFF
clone_size: .; j_call: TRBJ2-7; d_call: .; v_call: TRBV6-5; cdr3_nt: TGTGCCAGCAGGGGGCTGTACGAGCAGTACTTC; cdr3_aa: CASRGLYEQYF
clone_size: once; j_call: TRBJ1-4; d_call: TRBD1; v_call: TRBV6-6; cdr3_nt: TGTGCCAGCAGGACAGGGGGTTTTAATGAAAAACTGTTTTTT; cdr3_aa: CASRTGGFNEKLFF
clone_size: .; j_call: TRBJ2-7; d_call: TRBD1; v_call: TRBV2; cdr3_nt: TGTGCCAGCGTGGTGACAGGGCCCTACGAGCAGTACTTC; cdr3_aa: CASVVTGPYEQYF
clone_size: .; j_call: TRBJ1-1; d_call: .; v_call: TRBV5-6; cdr3_nt: TGTGCCAGCAAATTGGGTTTTGGGGGCGAGTACACTGAAGCTTTCTTT; cdr3_aa: CASKLGFGGEYTEAFF
clone_size: .; j_call: TRBJ2-7; d_call: TRBD2; v_call: TRBV28; cdr3_nt: TGTGCCAGCAGTATTCCGGGACGCGGACGTGGTGGGGGCCTAGCGGGAACCTACGAGCAGTACTTC; cdr3_aa: CASSIPGRGRGGGLAGTYEQYF
clone_size: .; j_call: TRBJ2-5; d_call: .; v_call: TRBV7-3; cdr3_nt: TGTGCCAGCAGCTTACCCGGGAGAGGGAGAGGAGAGACCCAGTACTTC; cdr3_aa: CASSLPGRGRGETQYF
clone_size: .; j_call: TRBJ2-7; d_call: .; v_call: TRBV11-3; cdr3_nt: TGTGCCAGGGGGGGCCCAAGCTCCTACGAGCAGTACTTC; cdr3_aa: CARGGPSSYEQYF
clone_size: .; j_call: TRBJ1-5; d_call: TRBD1; v_call: TRBV6-5; cdr3_nt: TGTGCCAGCAGTCCGACCACAGGGGTGGGGCAGCCCCAGCATTTT; cdr3_aa: CASSPTTGVGQPQHF
clone_size: .; j_call: TRBJ2-7; d_call: TRBD1; v_call: TRBV5-6; cdr3_nt: TGTGCCAGCAGCCTACGGACAGGGCTCACGAAAGAGCAGTACTTC; cdr3_aa: CASSLRTGLTKEQYF
clone_size: .; j_call: TRBJ1-2; d_call: .; v_call: TRBV6-6; cdr3_nt: TGTGCCAGCAGTTGGGACACCACTAACTATGGCTACACCTTC; cdr3_aa: CASSWDTTNYGYTF
clone_size: .; j_call: TRBJ2-7; d_call: .; v_call: TRBV27; cdr3_nt: TGTGCCAGCAGTGGGGTTGGGGCAGCAGAAACCTACGAGCAGTACTTC; cdr3_aa: CASSGVGAAETYEQYF
clone_size: .; j_call: TRBJ2-7; d_call: TRBD1; v_call: TRBV6-5; cdr3_nt: TGTGCCAGCAGTTACGGCGCCGACAGGGGTAGCTACGAGCAGTACTTC; cdr3_aa: CASSYGADRGSYEQYF